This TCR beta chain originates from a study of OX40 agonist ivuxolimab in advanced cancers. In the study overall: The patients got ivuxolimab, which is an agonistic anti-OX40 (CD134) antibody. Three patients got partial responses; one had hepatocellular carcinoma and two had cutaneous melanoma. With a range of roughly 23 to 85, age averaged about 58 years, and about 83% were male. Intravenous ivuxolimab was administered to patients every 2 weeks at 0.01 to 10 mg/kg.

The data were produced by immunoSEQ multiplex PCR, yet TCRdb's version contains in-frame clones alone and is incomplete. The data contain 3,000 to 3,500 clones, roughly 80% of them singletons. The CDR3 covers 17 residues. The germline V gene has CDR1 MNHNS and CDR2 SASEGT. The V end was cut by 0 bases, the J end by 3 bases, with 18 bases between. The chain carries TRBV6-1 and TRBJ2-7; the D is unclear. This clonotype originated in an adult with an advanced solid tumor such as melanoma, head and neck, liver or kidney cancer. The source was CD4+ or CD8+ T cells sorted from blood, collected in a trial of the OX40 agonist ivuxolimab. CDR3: CASSEASAPPRIYEQYF. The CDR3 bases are TGTGCCAGCAGTGAAGCATCGGCGCCTCCAAGGATCTACGAGCAGTACTTC.